These T cell receptor beta chains were read from a single sample in a study of T cell responses to AZD1222 COVID-19 vaccine. TCRdb's table, derived via immunoSEQ multiplex PCR, lists solely in-frame clones and lacks some. Here the sample spans approximately 88,000 clones, around four fifths being singletons. The source material was peripheral blood, sampled on day 0 of AZD1222 vaccination. These receptors were obtained from an adult in good health. Each CDR3 is given with its conserved first and last residue. Fields, in order: D gene, clone size, V gene, J gene, CDR3 protein, CDR3 DNA. The D gene is left open where the match is weak. Not every row has a clone size; where given, it reads once, few, many or a size class.

D gene: -; clone size: -; V gene: TRBV14; J gene: TRBJ1-1; CDR3 protein: CASSAQGSEAFF; CDR3 DNA: TGTGCCAGCAGCGCACAGGGATCTGAAGCTTTCTTT
D gene: -; clone size: -; V gene: TRBV12-1; J gene: TRBJ2-5; CDR3 protein: CASSFPEKGLAGGRLLETQYF; CDR3 DNA: TGTGCCAGCAGTTTTCCTGAAAAAGGACTAGCGGGAGGGCGGCTTCTTGAGACCCAGTACTTC
D gene: -; clone size: -; V gene: TRBV5-6; J gene: TRBJ1-2; CDR3 protein: CASSDGQTYGYTF; CDR3 DNA: TGTGCCAGCAGCGATGGACAGACATATGGCTACACCTTC
D gene: TRBD1; clone size: -; V gene: TRBV2; J gene: TRBJ2-7; CDR3 protein: CAGGQGAYEQYF; CDR3 DNA: TGTGCCGGGGGACAGGGGGCCTACGAGCAGTACTTC
D gene: -; clone size: -; V gene: TRBV30; J gene: TRBJ2-7; CDR3 protein: CAWTEGILDEQYF; CDR3 DNA: TGTGCCTGGACAGAGGGGATTCTGGACGAGCAGTACTTC
D gene: -; clone size: -; V gene: TRBV30; J gene: TRBJ2-3; CDR3 protein: CAWRRGGVTDTQYF; CDR3 DNA: TGTGCCTGGAGAAGGGGCGGGGTCACAGATACGCAGTATTTT
D gene: TRBD1; clone size: -; V gene: TRBV5-5; J gene: TRBJ1-5; CDR3 protein: CASSSMTGGQPQHF; CDR3 DNA: TGTGCCAGCAGCTCCATGACAGGGGGCCAGCCCCAGCATTTT
D gene: TRBD1; clone size: -; V gene: TRBV5-8; J gene: TRBJ2-2; CDR3 protein: CASRQGLTGELFF; CDR3 DNA: TGTGCCAGCAGACAGGGGCTAACCGGGGAGCTGTTTTTT
D gene: -; clone size: -; V gene: TRBV7-6; J gene: TRBJ2-1; CDR3 protein: CASSPRGRWVNEQFF; CDR3 DNA: TGTGCCAGCAGCCCCCGAGGGCGTTGGGTGAATGAGCAGTTCTTC
D gene: TRBD2; clone size: few; V gene: TRBV2; J gene: TRBJ2-3; CDR3 protein: CASSGAGVRTDTQYF; CDR3 DNA: TGTGCCAGCAGTGGGGCGGGAGTTCGCACAGATACGCAGTATTTT
D gene: TRBD1; clone size: -; V gene: TRBV5-1; J gene: TRBJ2-7; CDR3 protein: CASRKGTGGYEQYF; CDR3 DNA: TGCGCCAGCAGGAAGGGGACAGGGGGGTACGAGCAGTACTTC
D gene: TRBD2; clone size: -; V gene: TRBV5-6; J gene: TRBJ2-7; CDR3 protein: CASSSRGLAVSYEQYF; CDR3 DNA: TGTGCCAGCAGCTCCCGCGGGCTAGCGGTCTCCTACGAGCAGTACTTC
D gene: -; clone size: -; V gene: TRBV18; J gene: TRBJ1-4; CDR3 protein: CAISRTEVEKLFF; CDR3 DNA: TGTGCCATCAGTCGTACGGAGGTTGAAAAACTGTTTTTT
D gene: -; clone size: -; V gene: TRBV5-1; J gene: TRBJ2-1; CDR3 protein: CASSLILKNEQFF; CDR3 DNA: TGCGCCAGCAGCTTGATACTCAAAAATGAGCAGTTCTTC
D gene: TRBD1; clone size: -; V gene: TRBV7-9; J gene: TRBJ1-1; CDR3 protein: CASSLQGARDTEAFF; CDR3 DNA: TGTGCCAGCAGCCTACAGGGGGCCAGGGACACTGAAGCTTTCTTT
D gene: -; clone size: few; V gene: TRBV15; J gene: TRBJ2-5; CDR3 protein: CATSRDAPNDVETQYF; CDR3 DNA: TGTGCCACCAGCAGAGATGCCCCGAACGATGTGGAGACCCAGTACTTC
D gene: TRBD2; clone size: -; V gene: TRBV7-2; J gene: TRBJ2-3; CDR3 protein: CASSTGLAPDTQYF; CDR3 DNA: TGTGCCAGCAGCACCGGACTAGCCCCAGATACGCAGTATTTT
D gene: -; clone size: -; V gene: TRBV7-2; J gene: TRBJ2-1; CDR3 protein: CASSEAVVYEQFF; CDR3 DNA: TGTGCCAGCAGCGAGGCGGTAGTATATGAGCAGTTCTTC
D gene: TRBD2; clone size: -; V gene: TRBV5-5; J gene: TRBJ2-5; CDR3 protein: CASSLLAGLQETQYF; CDR3 DNA: TGTGCCAGCAGCTTGTTAGCGGGACTCCAAGAGACCCAGTACTTC
D gene: TRBD2; clone size: -; V gene: TRBV10-3; J gene: TRBJ2-3; CDR3 protein: CATTLAGEDTQYF; CDR3 DNA: TGTGCCACCACCCTAGCGGGGGAGGATACGCAGTATTTT
D gene: -; clone size: -; V gene: TRBV7-2; J gene: TRBJ2-3; CDR3 protein: CASSAPPRDDTQYF; CDR3 DNA: TGTGCCAGCAGCGCCCCCCCACGGGACGATACGCAGTATTTT
D gene: TRBD1; clone size: -; V gene: TRBV5-1; J gene: TRBJ2-3; CDR3 protein: CASRPGQDPTDTQYF; CDR3 DNA: TGCGCCAGCAGACCCGGACAGGACCCCACAGATACGCAGTATTTT